The clone carrying this TCR beta chain was counted many times. The antigen is undetermined. The source of the sample is a study of metastatic and nonmetastatic thyroid tumors. Across the study: Where malignant and benign thyroid patients were concerned, repertoires were compared across blood and tumor or nodule tissue. Whole-study results and caveats: TCR beta diversity was reportedly significantly higher in malignant thyroid tumors than benign nodules, in blood and tumor.

Before thyroid surgery, none of the patients had received any treatment. The CDR3 runs 13 residues. Germline lookup yields CDR1 MGHRA and CDR2 YSYEKL. Trimming pared 8 bases from V and 1 base from J, leaving 8 bases between. MiXCR re-clonotyped the PCR reads for TCRdb. The table has tens of thousands of clones, 9% to 15% seen once. Sample: blood. V and J are TRBV4-1 and TRBJ2-2, with D tentatively TRBD1 (5 bases). This receptor was obtained from a male donor with papillary thyroid cancer or a benign thyroid nodule (not recorded which). Some clones in this sample may be carry-over from other donors' samples. The CDR3 region is CASGALNTGELFF. CDR3 DNA: TGCGCCAGCGGGGCCCTGAACACCGGGGAGCTGTTTTTT.